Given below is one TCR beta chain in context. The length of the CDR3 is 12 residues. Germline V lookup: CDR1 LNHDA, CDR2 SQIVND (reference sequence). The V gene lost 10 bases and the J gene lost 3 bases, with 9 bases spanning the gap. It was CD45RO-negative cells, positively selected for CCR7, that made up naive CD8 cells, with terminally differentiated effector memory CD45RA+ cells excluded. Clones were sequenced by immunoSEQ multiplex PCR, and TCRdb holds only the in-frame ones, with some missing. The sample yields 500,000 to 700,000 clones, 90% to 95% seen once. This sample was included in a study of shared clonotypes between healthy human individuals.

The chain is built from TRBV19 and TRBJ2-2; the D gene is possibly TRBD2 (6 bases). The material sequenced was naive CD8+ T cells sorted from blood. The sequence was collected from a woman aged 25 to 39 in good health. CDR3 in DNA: TGTGCCACCACTAGCTACACCGGGGAGCTGTTTTTT. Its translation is CATTSYTGELFF.